A single T cell receptor beta chain is shown here with its context. Its cognate antigen is unknown. TCRdb called the reads again in MiXCR, with one record for every CDR3 protein. The table has approximately 770,000 distinct CDR3 sequences, roughly 28% seen once. This entry belongs to a study of T cell repertoires in cytomegalovirus infection. Study context: Selection of CMV epitopes for the study included recently identified HLA-C-restricted and well-studied HLA-B-restricted ones. Matching HLA type, along with CMV infection, was indicated by public TCR beta signatures. The study, taken as a whole, reports: HLA-C-restricted TCR beta clonotypes specific for CMV led the ex vivo response.

The sequences come from cultured CD8+ T cells from PBMCs, collected from culture after CMV antigen stimulation. This clonotype was obtained from a human donor in good health (CMV status not recorded). Some clones in this sample may be carry-over from other donors' samples.

CDR3 sequence: CASSEGGSGAFF. In nucleotides, the CDR3 is TGTGCCAGCAGTGAAGGAGGATCTGGAGCTTTCTTT. The chain recombines TRBV6-1 with TRBJ1-1; D unresolved. The CDR3 spans 12 residues. Trimming left V 1 base short and J 10 bases short, with 10 bases between. CDR1 is MNHNS and CDR2 is SASEGT in the germline V gene.